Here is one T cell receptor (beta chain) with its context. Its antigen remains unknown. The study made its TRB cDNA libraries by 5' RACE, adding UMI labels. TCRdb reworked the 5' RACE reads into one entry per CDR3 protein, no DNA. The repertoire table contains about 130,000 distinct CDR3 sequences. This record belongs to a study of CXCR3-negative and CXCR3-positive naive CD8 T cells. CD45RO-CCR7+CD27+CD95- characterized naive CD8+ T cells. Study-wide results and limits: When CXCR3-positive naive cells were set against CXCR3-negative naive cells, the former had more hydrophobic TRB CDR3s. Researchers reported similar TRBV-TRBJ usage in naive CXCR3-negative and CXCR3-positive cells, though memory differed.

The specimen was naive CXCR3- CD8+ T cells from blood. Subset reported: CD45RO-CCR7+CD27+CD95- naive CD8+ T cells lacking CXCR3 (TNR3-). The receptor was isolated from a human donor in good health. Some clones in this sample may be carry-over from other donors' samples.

The chain's CDR3 is CASSLVWGELNEQFF. The V and J genes are TRBV5-6 and TRBJ2-1. This CDR3 is built from 15 residues. Germline V gene lookup returns CDR1 SGHDT and CDR2 YYEEEE.